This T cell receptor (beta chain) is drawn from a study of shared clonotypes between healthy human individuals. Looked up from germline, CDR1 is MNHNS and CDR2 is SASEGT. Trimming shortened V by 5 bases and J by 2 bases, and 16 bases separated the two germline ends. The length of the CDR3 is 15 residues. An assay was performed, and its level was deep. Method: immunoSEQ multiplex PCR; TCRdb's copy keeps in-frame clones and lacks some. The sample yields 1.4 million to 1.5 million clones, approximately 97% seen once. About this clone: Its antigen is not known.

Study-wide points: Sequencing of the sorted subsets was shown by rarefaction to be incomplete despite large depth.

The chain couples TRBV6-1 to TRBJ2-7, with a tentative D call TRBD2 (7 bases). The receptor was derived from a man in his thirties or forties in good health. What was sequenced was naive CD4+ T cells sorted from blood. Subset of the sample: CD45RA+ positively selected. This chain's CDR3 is CASSLGGGRTYEQYF. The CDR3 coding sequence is TGTGCCAGCAGTCTCGGCGGGGGCCGAACCTACGAGCAGTACTTC.